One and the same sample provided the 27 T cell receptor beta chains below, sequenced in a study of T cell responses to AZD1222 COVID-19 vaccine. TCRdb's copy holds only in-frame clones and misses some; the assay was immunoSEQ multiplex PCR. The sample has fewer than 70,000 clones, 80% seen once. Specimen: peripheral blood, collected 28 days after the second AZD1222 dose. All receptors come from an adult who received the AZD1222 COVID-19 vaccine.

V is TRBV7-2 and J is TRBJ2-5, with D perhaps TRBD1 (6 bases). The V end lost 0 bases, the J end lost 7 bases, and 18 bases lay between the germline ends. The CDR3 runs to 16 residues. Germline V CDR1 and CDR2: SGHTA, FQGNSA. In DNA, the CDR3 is TGTGCCAGCAGCTTAGCTACAGGGAAGGGGAGTAGGACCCAGTACTTC. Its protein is CASSLATGKGSRTQYF. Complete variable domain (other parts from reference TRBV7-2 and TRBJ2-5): GAGVSQSPSNKVTEKGKDVELRCDPISGHTALYWYRQSLGQGLEFLIYFQGNSAPDKSGLPSDRFSAERTGGSVSTLTIQRTQQEDSAVYLCASSLATGKGSRTQYFGPGTRLLVL.

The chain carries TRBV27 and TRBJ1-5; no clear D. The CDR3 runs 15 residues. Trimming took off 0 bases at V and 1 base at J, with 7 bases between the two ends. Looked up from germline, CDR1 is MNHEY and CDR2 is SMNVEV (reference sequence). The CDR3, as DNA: TGTGCCAGCAGTTTATCGGGAGTAAGCAATCAGCCCCAGCATTTT. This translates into CASSLSGVSNQPQHF.

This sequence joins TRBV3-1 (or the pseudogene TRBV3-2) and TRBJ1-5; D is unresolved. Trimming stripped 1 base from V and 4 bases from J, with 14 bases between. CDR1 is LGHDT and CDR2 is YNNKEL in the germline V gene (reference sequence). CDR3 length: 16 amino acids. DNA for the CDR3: TGTGCCAGCAGCCAAGGCAGCTTACAGCCGAATCAGCCCCAGCATTTT. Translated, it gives CASSQGSLQPNQPQHF.

The CDR3 spells CASRGGVGGNNQPQHF. DNA of the CDR3: TGTGCCAGCAGGGGAGGGGTCGGTGGCAATAATCAGCCCCAGCATTTT. The chain carries TRBV27 and TRBJ1-5; D possibly corresponds to TRBD1 (5 bases). This CDR3 has 16 residues. The germline V gene encodes CDR1 MNHEY and CDR2 SMNVEV (reference sequence). Trimming stripped 6 bases from V and 4 bases from J, with 19 bases between.

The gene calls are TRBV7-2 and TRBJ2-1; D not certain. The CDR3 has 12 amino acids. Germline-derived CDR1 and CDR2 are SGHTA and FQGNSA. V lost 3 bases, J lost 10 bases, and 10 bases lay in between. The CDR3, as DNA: TGTGCCAGCAGCTTTATGACTGGAGAGCAGTTCTTC. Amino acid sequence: CASSFMTGEQFF.

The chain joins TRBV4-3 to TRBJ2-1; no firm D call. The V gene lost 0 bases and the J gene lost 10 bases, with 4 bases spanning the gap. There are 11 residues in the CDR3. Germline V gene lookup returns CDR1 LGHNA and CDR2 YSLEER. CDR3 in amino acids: CASSQEAEQFF. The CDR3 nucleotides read TGCGCCAGCAGCCAAGAGGCGGAGCAGTTCTTC.

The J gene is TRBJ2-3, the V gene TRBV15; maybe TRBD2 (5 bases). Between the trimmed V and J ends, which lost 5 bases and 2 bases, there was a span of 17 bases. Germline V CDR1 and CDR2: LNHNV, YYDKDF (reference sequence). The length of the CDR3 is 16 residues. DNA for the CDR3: TGTGCCACCAGCCGCGACCCCGGGGATATCACAGATACGCAGTATTTT. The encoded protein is CATSRDPGDITDTQYF.

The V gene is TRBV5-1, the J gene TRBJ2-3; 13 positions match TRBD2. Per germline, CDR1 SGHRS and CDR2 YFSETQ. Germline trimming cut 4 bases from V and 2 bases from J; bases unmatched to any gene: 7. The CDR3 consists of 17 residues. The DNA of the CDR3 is TGCGCCAGCAGCCCCGGGACTAGCGGGACATTCACAGATACGCAGTATTTT. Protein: CASSPGTSGTFTDTQYF.

The CDR3 reads CASSFGDRGNQPQHF. The CDR3 coding sequence is TGTGCCAGCAGTTTCGGGGACAGGGGGAATCAGCCCCAGCATTTT. This rearrangement joins TRBV6-2 or TRBV6-3 to TRBJ1-5; 11 nucleotides match TRBD1. Germline V gene lookup returns CDR1 MNHEY and CDR2 SVGEGT. This CDR3 contains 15 residues. V lost 4 bases, J lost 4 bases, and 3 bases stayed unmatched.

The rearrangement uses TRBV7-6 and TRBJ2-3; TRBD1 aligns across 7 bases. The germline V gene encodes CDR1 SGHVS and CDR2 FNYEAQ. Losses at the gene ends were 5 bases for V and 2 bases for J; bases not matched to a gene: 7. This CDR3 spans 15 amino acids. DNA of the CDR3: TGTGCCAGCAGCGCGGACAGGATTTACACAGATACGCAGTATTTT. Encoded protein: CASSADRIYTDTQYF. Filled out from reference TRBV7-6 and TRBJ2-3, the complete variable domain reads GAGVSQSPRYKVTKRGQDVALRCDPISGHVSLYWYRQALGQGPEFLTYFNYEAQQDKSGLPNDRFSAERPEGSISTLTIQRTEQRDSAMYRCASSADRIYTDTQYFGPGTRLTVL.

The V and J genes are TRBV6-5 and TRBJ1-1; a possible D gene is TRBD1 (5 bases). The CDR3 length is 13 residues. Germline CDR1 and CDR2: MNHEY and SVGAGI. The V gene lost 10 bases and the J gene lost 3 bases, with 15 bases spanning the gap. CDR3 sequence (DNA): TGTGCCACACCGGGACGGTACGACACTGAAGCTTTCTTT. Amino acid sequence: CATPGRYDTEAFF.

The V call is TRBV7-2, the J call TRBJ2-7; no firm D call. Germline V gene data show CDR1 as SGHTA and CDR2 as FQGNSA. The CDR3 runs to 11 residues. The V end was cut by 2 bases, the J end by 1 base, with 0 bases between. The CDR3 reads CASSLSYEQYF. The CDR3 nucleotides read TGTGCCAGCAGCTTATCCTACGAGCAGTACTTC.

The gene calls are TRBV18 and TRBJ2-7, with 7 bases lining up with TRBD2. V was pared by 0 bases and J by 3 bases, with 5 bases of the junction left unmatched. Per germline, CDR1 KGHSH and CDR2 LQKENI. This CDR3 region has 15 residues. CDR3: CASSPPGLGIYEQYF. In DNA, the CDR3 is TGTGCCAGCTCACCACCAGGACTAGGAATCTACGAGCAGTACTTC.

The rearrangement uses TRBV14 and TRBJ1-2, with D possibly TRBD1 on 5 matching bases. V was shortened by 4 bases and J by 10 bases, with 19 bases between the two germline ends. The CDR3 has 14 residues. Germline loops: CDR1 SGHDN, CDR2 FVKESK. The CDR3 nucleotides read TGTGCCAGCAGCCGAGAGGGGTTTTCCTTCCTCTACACCTTC. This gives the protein CASSREGFSFLYTF.

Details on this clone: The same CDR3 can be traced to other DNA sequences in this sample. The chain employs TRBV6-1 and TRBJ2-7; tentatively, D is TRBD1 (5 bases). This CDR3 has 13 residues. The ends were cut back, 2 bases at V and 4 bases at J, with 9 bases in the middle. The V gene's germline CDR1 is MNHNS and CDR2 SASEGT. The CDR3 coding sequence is TGTGCCAGCAGTGAACGTCAGGGATACGAGCAGTACTTC. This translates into CASSERQGYEQYF.

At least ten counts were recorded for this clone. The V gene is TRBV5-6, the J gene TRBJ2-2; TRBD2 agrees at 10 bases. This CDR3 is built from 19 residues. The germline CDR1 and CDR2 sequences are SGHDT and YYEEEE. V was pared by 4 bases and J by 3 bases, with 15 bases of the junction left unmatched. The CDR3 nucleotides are TGTGCCAGCAGCCGACGTTTCTCAACTAGCGGGGACGACACCGGGGAGCTGTTTTTT. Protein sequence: CASSRRFSTSGDDTGELFF.

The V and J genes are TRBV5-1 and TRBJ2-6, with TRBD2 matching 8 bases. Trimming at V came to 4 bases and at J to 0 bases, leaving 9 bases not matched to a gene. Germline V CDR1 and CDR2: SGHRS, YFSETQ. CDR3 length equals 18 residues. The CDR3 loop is CASSPEVAGRSGANVLTF. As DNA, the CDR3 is TGCGCCAGCAGCCCCGAAGTAGCGGGGCGCTCTGGGGCCAACGTCCTGACTTTC.

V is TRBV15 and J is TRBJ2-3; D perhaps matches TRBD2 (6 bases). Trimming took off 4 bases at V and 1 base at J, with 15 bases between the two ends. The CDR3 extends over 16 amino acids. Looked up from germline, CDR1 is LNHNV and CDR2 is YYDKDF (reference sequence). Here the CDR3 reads CATSTQAGGGTDTQYF. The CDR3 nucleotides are TGTGCCACCAGCACCCAAGCCGGAGGGGGCACAGATACGCAGTATTTT.

Written as DNA, the CDR3 is TGCGCCAGCAGCCAAGTAACAGGATATGGCTACACCTTC. Protein sequence: CASSQVTGYGYTF. V gene TRBV4-1 combines with J gene TRBJ1-2; maybe TRBD1 (5 bases). The germline V and J ends were trimmed by 1 base and 5 bases, with 8 bases remaining between them. CDR3 length: 13 residues. The germline V gene encodes CDR1 MGHRA and CDR2 YSYEKL.

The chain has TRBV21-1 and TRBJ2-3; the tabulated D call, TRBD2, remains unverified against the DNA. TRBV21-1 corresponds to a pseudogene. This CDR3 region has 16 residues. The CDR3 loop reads CASSKFLAGPTDTQYF. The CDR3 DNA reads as TGTGCCAGCAGCAAATTTCTAGCGGGGCCCACTGATACGCAGTATTTT.

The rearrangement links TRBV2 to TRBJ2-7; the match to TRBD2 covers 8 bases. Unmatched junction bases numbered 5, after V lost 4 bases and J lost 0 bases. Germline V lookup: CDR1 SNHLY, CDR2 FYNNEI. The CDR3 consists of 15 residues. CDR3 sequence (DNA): TGTGCCAGCAGTGGTAGACTAGCGAGCTCCTACGAGCAGTACTTC. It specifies CASSGRLASSYEQYF. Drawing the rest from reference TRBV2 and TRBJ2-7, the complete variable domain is EPEVTQTPSHQVTQMGQEVILRCVPISNHLYFYWYRQILGQKVEFLVSFYNNEISEKSEIFDDQFSVERPDGSNFTLKIRSTKLEDSAMYFCASSGRLASSYEQYFGPGTRLTVT.

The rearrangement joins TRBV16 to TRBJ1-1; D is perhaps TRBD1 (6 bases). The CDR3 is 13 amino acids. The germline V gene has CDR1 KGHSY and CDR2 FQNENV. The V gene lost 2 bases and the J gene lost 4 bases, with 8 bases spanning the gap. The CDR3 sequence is CASSQAGATEAFF. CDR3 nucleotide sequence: TGTGCCAGCAGCCAAGCAGGGGCCACTGAAGCTTTCTTT.

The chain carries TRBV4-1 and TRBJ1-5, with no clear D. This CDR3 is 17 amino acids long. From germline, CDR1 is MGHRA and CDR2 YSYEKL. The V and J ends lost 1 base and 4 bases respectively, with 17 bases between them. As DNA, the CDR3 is TGCGCCAGCAGCCAAGTTAGCGGCAGGAGGATGAATCAGCCCCAGCATTTT. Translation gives CASSQVSGRRMNQPQHF.

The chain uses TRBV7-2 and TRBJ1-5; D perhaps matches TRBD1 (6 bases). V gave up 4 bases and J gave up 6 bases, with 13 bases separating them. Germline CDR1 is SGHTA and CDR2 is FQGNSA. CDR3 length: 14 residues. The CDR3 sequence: CASSSGQLSQPQHF. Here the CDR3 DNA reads TGTGCCAGCAGCTCCGGACAGCTAAGTCAGCCCCAGCATTTT.

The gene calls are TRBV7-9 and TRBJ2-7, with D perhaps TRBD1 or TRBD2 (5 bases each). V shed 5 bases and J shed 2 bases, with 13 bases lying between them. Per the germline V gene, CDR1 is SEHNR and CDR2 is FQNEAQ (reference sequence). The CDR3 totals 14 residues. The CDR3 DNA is TGTGCCAGCAGCCGGGGACGGAATACCTACGAGCAGTACTTC. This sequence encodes CASSRGRNTYEQYF.

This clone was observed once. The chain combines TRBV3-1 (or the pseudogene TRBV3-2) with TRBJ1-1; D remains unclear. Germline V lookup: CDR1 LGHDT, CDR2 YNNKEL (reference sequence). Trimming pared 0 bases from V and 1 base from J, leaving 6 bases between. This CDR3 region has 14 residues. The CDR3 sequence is CASSQDQANTEAFF. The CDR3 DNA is TGTGCCAGCAGCCAAGACCAAGCGAACACTGAAGCTTTCTTT.

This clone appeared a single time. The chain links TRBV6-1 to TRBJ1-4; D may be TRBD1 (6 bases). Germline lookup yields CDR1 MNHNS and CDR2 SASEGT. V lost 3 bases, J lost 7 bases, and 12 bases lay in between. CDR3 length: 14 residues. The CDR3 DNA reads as TGTGCCAGCAGTGACACCAGGGGTGCTGAAAAACTGTTTTTT. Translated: CASSDTRGAEKLFF.